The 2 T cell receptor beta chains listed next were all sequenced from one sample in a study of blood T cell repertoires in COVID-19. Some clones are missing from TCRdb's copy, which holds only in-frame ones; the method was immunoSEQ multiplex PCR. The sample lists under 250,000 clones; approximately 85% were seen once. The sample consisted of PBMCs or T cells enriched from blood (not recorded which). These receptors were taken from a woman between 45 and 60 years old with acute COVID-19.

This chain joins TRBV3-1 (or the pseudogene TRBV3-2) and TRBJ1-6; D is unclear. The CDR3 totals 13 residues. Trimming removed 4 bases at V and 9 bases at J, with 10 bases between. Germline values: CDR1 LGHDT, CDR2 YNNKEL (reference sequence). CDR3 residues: CASSRRESSPLHF. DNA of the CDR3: TGTGCCAGCAGCCGGAGAGAGTCTTCACCCCTCCACTTT.

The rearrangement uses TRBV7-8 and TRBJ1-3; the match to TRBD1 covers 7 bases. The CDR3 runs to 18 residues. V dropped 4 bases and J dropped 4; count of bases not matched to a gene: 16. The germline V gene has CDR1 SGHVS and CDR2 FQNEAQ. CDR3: CASSYAGSGQPTGNTIYF. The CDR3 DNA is TGTGCCAGCAGCTACGCCGGGTCGGGACAGCCCACAGGAAACACCATATATTTT.